The clone carrying this T cell receptor beta chain was detected ten times or more. Its antigen remains unknown. This record belongs to a study of Graves' ophthalmopathy and Graves' hyperthyroidism. RNA transcripts served as template for amplifying TCR beta CDR3 sequences. Following a first-round RT-PCR that used HTBI primers, a second-round multiplex PCR was carried out. One entry per CDR3 protein, called by TCRdb with MiXCR from the multiplex PCR reads. The sample lists 740,000 or so distinct CDR3 sequences, roughly two fifths occurring once. The length of the CDR3 is 14 residues. The ends were cut back, 4 bases at V and 4 bases at J, with 13 bases in the middle. Germline V gene sequence: CDR1 PRHDT, CDR2 FYEKMQ (reference sequence). General study findings and limits: Clonotypes were expanded in thyroid at above 0.001 frequency, and most also appeared in blood.

The clonotype originates from an adult man with Graves' ophthalmopathy. Sequenced sample: peripheral blood. The V and J genes are TRBV13 and TRBJ1-2; D call uncertain. The CDR3 is CASSSDTEFYGYTF. CDR3 DNA: TGTGCCAGCAGCTCAGACACCGAATTCTATGGCTACACCTTC.